The text below deals with one T cell receptor (beta chain). Its cognate antigen has yet to be identified. Within one base of it there is no much larger clone, and no base qualities were kept. This sample was included in a study of blood T cell repertoires in COVID-19 (dated by TCRdb to 2020 to 2022). About the investigation overall: Collaborator samples came from the United States, Italy and Spain and covered acute and convalescent phases of COVID-19. The prospective study material was composed of cDNA or gDNA derived from T cells, B-cell-depleted T cells, or PBMCs. The dataset comprised deeply sampled blood TCRbeta repertoires from subjects exposed to, actively infected with, or recovered from COVID-19. A freely available public database, intended as a resource for researchers studying the immune response to SARS-CoV-2, is where the repertoires were released. The samples were drawn from two sources: the first 160 participants of the ongoing ImmuneRACE study, and 950 to 1,500 subjects contributed by 6 global collaborators. Nearly every sample came with metadata listing a de-identified subject ID, COVID-19 status, age in years and sex. Where available, HLA class I and class II types were obtained from metadata supplied by the sample provider rather than from assay-based typing. Broad study findings and their caveats: Clinical and demographic metadata were provided uncurated, with the amount varying by source and participant.

From its cysteine to its phenylalanine, the CDR3 spans 16 amino acids. The DNA shown is the 48-base CDR3, in frame from base 1. V and J lose 0 bases and 5 bases, and a span of 15 bases separates them. CDR1 and CDR2, looked up from the germline V gene, are SGDLS and YYNGEE. The immunoSEQ Assay, a bias-controlled multiplex PCR, was used to amplify TCRbeta CDR3 regions from genomic DNA. The authors' analysis ran thus. Nucleated cell counts per sample were estimated from amplification of reference gene primers within the assay. Sequence reads were collapsed and filtered to measure the absolute abundance of every unique TCRbeta CDR3 rearrangement. For each sample, productive Simpson clonality was calculated as the square root of Simpson's diversity index across productive rearrangements. In its TCRdb copy, this immuneACCESS table keeps in-frame sequences only and misses some clones. Where compared with another copy, unresolved V genes explain less than half of these, and the others have no known cause. For V, J and clone size, that table is used; D and trimming come from the DNA. This sample gives over 300,000 clones in total; 70% to 90% of them show up just once. The ten largest clones add up to roughly a tenth of the sample.

Participants in the prospective study were aged roughly 18 to 100 years, lived in 20 to 25 United States geographic areas, and enrolled through a virtual design. To assign participants to cohorts, the prospective study relied on clinical history that participants themselves reported in a screening survey and a study questionnaire. ImmuneRACE Cohort 3 recovered participants were defined by two consecutive negative NP/OP PCR tests, healthcare professional clearance, or symptom resolution. Each participant in the prospective study had whole blood, serum and a nasopharyngeal or oropharyngeal swab collected by mobile phlebotomists. Additional blood draws and questionnaires over an approximately two-month period could optionally be provided by prospective study participants. Blood samples from the prospective study were shipped frozen or at room temperature prior to DNA extraction.

The rearrangement joined TRBV9 to TRBJ2-1; tentative D gene TRBD2, with 6 bases matching. Sequencing was done on a sample of PBMCs or T cells enriched from blood (not recorded which). The sequence was collected from a woman aged 40 to 50 who had recovered from COVID-19. The base sequence is TGTGCCAGCAGCGTAGTCCCCGCGGGAACAGACAATGAGCAGTTCTTC. Its protein reads: CASSVVPAGTDNEQFF.